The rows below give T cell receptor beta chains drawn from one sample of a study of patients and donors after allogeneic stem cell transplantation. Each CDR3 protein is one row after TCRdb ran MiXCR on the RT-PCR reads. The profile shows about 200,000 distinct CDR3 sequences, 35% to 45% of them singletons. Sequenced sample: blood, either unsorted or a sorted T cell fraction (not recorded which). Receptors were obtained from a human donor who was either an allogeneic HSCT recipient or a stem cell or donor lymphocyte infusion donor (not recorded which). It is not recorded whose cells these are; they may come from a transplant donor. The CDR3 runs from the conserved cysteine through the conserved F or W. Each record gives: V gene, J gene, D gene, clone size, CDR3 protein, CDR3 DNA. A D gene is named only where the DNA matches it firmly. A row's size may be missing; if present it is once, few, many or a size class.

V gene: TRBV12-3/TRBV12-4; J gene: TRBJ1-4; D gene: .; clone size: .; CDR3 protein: CASSLNRASHEKLFF; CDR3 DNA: TGTGCCAGCAGCCTCAACAGGGCGAGCCATGAAAAACTGTTTTTT
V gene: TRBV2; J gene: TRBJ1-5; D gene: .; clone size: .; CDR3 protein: CASSRENNQPQHF; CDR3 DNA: TGTGCCAGCAGCAGGGAAAACAATCAGCCCCAGCATTTT
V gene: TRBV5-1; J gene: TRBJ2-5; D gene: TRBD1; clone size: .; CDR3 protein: CASRRDRIYQETQYF; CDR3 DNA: TGCGCCAGCAGGCGGGACAGGATTTACCAAGAGACCCAGTACTTC
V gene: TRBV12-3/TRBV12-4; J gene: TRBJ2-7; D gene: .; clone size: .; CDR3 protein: CASTFGGTEQYF; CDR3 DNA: TGTGCCAGCACCTTTGGGGGGACCGAGCAGTACTTC
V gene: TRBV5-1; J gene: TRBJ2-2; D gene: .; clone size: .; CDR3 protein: CASRGEGELFF; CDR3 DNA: TGCGCCAGCAGAGGAGAGGGGGAGCTGTTTTTT
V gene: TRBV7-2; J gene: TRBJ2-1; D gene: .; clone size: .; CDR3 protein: CASSAGRQGNYNEQFF; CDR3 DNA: TGTGCCAGCAGCGCCGGCCGGCAGGGTAACTACAATGAGCAGTTCTTC
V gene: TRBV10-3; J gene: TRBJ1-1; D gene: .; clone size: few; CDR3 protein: CAISKRKSEGRAFF; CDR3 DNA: TGTGCCATCAGCAAAAGAAAGTCCGAAGGAAGAGCTTTCTTT
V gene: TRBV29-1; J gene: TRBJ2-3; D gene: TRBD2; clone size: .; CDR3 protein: CSVEVLAGGTDTQYF; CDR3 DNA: TGCAGCGTTGAAGTTCTAGCGGGGGGCACAGATACGCAGTATTTT
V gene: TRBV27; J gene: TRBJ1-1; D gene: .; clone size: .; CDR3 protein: CASWGGLNTEAFF; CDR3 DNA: TGTGCCAGCTGGGGAGGCTTGAACACTGAAGCTTTCTTT
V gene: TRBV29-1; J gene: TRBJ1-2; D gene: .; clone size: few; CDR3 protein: CSARDDGTYGYTF; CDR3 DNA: TGCAGCGCTCGGGACGACGGTACCTATGGCTACACCTTC
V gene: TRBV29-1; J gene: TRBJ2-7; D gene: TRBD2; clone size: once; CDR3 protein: CSVRLAQEQYF; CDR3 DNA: TGCAGCGTTCGACTAGCCCAGGAGCAGTACTTC